This T cell receptor beta chain is drawn from a study of blood T cell repertoires in COVID-19 (dated by TCRdb to about 2020). With respect to the entire study: Samples covering the acute and convalescent phases of COVID-19 were provided by collaborators in the United States, Italy and Spain. The prospective study material was composed of cDNA or gDNA derived from T cells, B-cell-depleted T cells, or PBMCs. The dataset comprised deeply sampled blood TCRbeta repertoires from subjects exposed to, actively infected with, or recovered from COVID-19. The repertoires were released in a freely available public database intended as a resource for research on the immune response to SARS-CoV-2. Samples were obtained from the ongoing ImmuneRACE study (first 160 participants) and from about 1,300 subjects provided by 6 global collaborators. The sample metadata nearly always contained a de-identified subject ID, COVID-19 status, age in years and sex. HLA class I and class II types, where available, came from metadata supplied by the sample provider rather than from assay-based typing.

Each collaborating institution followed its own protocols to collect whole blood in K2EDTA tubes. For TCRbeta analysis, collaborators shipped samples as frozen whole blood, isolated PBMCs, or DNA extracted from either of those sample types. Per the germline V gene (reference sequence), MNHEY is the CDR1 and SMNVEV is the CDR2. V is cut by 4 bases and J by 10 bases, and the space between the germline ends is 11 bases. The CDR3 holds 13 amino acids from the cysteine to the phenylalanine. Just CDR3 DNA is preserved here, 39 bases in frame from base 1. General study outcomes and caveats: Clinical and demographic metadata were provided uncurated, with the amount varying by source and participant.

About this clone itself: Its antigen target is currently unknown. No base quality information exists; no much larger clone differs at one position.

TCRbeta CDR3 regions were amplified from genomic DNA using the immunoSEQ Assay, a bias-controlled multiplex PCR. In the source study's methods: The number of nucleated cells in each sample was estimated from the amplification of reference gene primers within the assay. Sequence reads were collapsed and filtered to measure the absolute abundance of every unique TCRbeta CDR3 rearrangement. For each sample, productive Simpson clonality was calculated by taking the square root of Simpson's diversity index across productive rearrangements. This is the immuneACCESS table as TCRdb keeps it, with only in-frame sequences that have V and J called. A part of the clones is gone; compared with another copy, unresolved V genes explain less than half, and the rest is unexplained. V, J and clone size are those of that table, while D and trimming were read from the DNA. The sample table holds tens of thousands of clones, of which around nine tenths were seen once. The ten largest clones take up around a quarter of the sample.

The receptor was derived from a woman of 80 years or more with acute or convalescent COVID-19. The sample consisted of peripheral blood. The V and J segments used are TRBV27 and TRBJ1-6; the best D guess is TRBD1, with 5 bases matching. The CDR3 protein: CASSSTRGSPLHF. The DNA reads as follows: TGTGCCAGCAGTTCCACTCGGGGGTCACCCCTCCACTTT.